This passage covers 25 T cell receptor beta chains from one sample sequenced in a study of T cells in Graves' hyperthyroidism and ophthalmopathy. Template material for amplifying TCR beta CDR3 regions consisted of RNA transcripts. HTBI primers drove first-round RT-PCR of the TCR CDR3. TCRdb ran MiXCR on the multiplex PCR reads and lists one entry per CDR3 protein. The sample lists over 250,000 distinct CDR3 sequences, approximately 21% seen once, with about 60% in the top ten. Source material: blood. The receptors shown here come from a man younger than 40 with Graves' ophthalmopathy.

This clonotype was observed a few times. DNA of the CDR3: TGCAGCGGGACTTCGGGTCACGAGCAGTACTTC. The encoded protein is CSGTSGHEQYF. The V and J genes are TRBV29-1 and TRBJ2-7; weak D call: TRBD2 (5 bases). V was clipped by 7 bases and J by 5 bases, with 12 bases between them. The CDR3 is made up of 11 amino acids. The germline CDR1 and CDR2 sequences are SQVTM and ANQGSEA.

CDR3 bases: TGTGCCACCTCAGAGTACAATGAGCAGTTCTTC. As protein: CATSEYNEQFF. This chain joins TRBV24-1 and TRBJ2-1; D is undetermined. Germline values: CDR1 KGHDR, CDR2 SFDVKD. The length of the CDR3 is 11 residues. The germline V and J ends were trimmed by 9 bases and 4 bases, with 6 bases remaining between them.

This clonotype occurred a few times. The CDR3 is CASSLAGGLFYEQYF. The CDR3 nucleotides are TGCGCCAGCAGCTTGGCCGGGGGGCTCTTTTACGAGCAGTACTTC. The chain recombines TRBV5-1 with TRBJ2-7; the D gene is possibly TRBD2 (7 bases). Germline loops: CDR1 SGHRS, CDR2 YFSETQ. The length of the CDR3 is 15 residues. The V end lost 0 bases, the J end lost 4 bases, and 14 bases lay between the germline ends.

The V and J genes are TRBV11-2 and TRBJ2-3, with D perhaps matching TRBD2 (6 bases). Germline V gene sequence: CDR1 SGHAT, CDR2 FQNNGV. The CDR3 covers 16 residues. V was shortened by 5 bases and J by 8 bases, with 23 bases between the two germline ends. The CDR3 sequence: CASSKSASGEGSTQYF. Written as DNA, the CDR3 is TGTGCCAGCAGCAAAAGCGCTTCGGGGGAAGGGTCTACGCAGTATTTT.

This clonotype was detected ten times or more. J is TRBJ2-5 and V is TRBV12-3 or TRBV12-4; D gene uncertain. The CDR3 runs to 14 residues. Trimming took 6 bases from V and 6 from J, leaving 17 bases between them. CDR3 sequence reads: CASSPLAEGKTQYF. CDR3 nucleotide sequence: TGTGCCAGCAGCCCACTGGCGGAAGGCAAGACCCAGTACTTC.

The rearrangement uses TRBV18 and TRBJ1-3; a possible D gene is TRBD1 (6 bases). Trimming removed 3 bases from V and 8 bases from J, with 17 bases in between. The CDR3 spans 15 residues. Germline V gives CDR1 KGHSH, CDR2 LQKENI. This CDR3 reads CASSPRQTGSDTIYF. The CDR3 DNA sequence: TGTGCCAGCTCACCGAGACAAACAGGGAGTGACACCATATATTTT.

The chain carries TRBV3-1 and TRBJ1-2; TRBD1 agrees at 9 bases. This CDR3 region has 15 residues. V dropped 4 bases and J dropped 4; count of bases not matched to a gene: 7. Per germline, CDR1 LGHDT and CDR2 YNNKEL (reference sequence). This chain's CDR3 is CASSRTPGQGYGYTF. In nucleotides, the CDR3 is TGTGCCAGCAGCCGCACGCCGGGACAGGGCTATGGCTACACCTTC.

The sample holds a few counts of this clonotype. V gene TRBV28 combines with J gene TRBJ2-1; 7 nucleotides align to TRBD2. Germline trimming cut 6 bases from V and 7 bases from J; bases unmatched to any gene: 21. This CDR3 spans 18 amino acids. CDR1 and CDR2 (germline): MDHEN, SYDVKM. The CDR3, as DNA: TGTGCCAGCAGCCCTATACTAGCGACAACAATATTAGAGAATGAGCAGTTCTTC. Translated: CASSPILATTILENEQFF.

This clonotype was recorded at least ten times. The chain couples TRBV18 to TRBJ2-7; 9 bases match TRBD1. Germline V gene sequence: CDR1 KGHSH, CDR2 LQKENI. The CDR3 covers 13 residues. V was clipped by 5 bases and J by 4 bases; unmatched bases: 3. CDR3 loop: CASSSGQGYEQYF. CDR3 coding DNA: TGTGCCAGCTCATCGGGACAGGGTTACGAGCAGTACTTC.

This chain uses TRBV28 with TRBJ1-2; D not certain. The CDR3 loop spans 13 amino acids. Germline values: CDR1 MDHEN, CDR2 SYDVKM. Trimming cost V 5 bases and J 4 bases, with 11 bases left between them. The CDR3 is CASSPSPVYGYTF. The CDR3 region has the DNA TGTGCCAGCAGTCCCTCCCCTGTCTATGGCTACACCTTC.

The chain links TRBV27 to TRBJ1-6, with 11 bases that match TRBD1. The CDR3 runs 17 residues. The germline CDR1 and CDR2 sequences are MNHEY and SMNVEV (reference sequence). V lost 5 bases, J lost 6 bases, and 9 bases stayed unmatched. Here the CDR3 DNA reads TGTGCCAGCAGTGATCCCTGGACAGGGGGCTTTAATTCACCCCTCCACTTT. It yields the protein CASSDPWTGGFNSPLHF.

The CDR3 reads CATSDPGTVNNEQFF. The CDR3 DNA sequence: TGTGCCACCAGTGACCCCGGGACAGTGAATAATGAGCAGTTCTTC. V usage is TRBV24-1 and J usage is TRBJ2-1; 7 nucleotides match TRBD1. Trimming removed 4 bases from V and 7 bases from J; junction bases left unmatched: 9. This CDR3 contains 15 residues. CDR1 is KGHDR, CDR2 SFDVKD, per germline.

This clonotype was counted a few times. The rearrangement joins TRBV6-2 or TRBV6-3 to TRBJ2-2; D possibly corresponds to TRBD1 (5 bases). Trimming cost V 0 bases and J 1 base, with 12 bases left between them. Per germline, CDR1 MNHEY and CDR2 SVGEGT. The CDR3 consists of 17 residues. For the CDR3, the DNA is TGTGCCAGCAGTTACTCTGAATTTCAGGGGAACACCGGGGAGCTGTTTTTT. Amino acid sequence: CASSYSEFQGNTGELFF.

The chain uses TRBV20-1 and TRBJ2-2; TRBD1 aligns across 10 bases. This CDR3 comprises 15 residues. Germline CDR1 is DFQATT and CDR2 is SNEGSKA (reference sequence). J lost 8 bases, V lost 5 bases, and 11 bases had no gene match. The CDR3 sequence is CSAQTDRGRTGELFF. In DNA form, the CDR3 reads TGCAGTGCTCAAACCGACAGGGGGCGAACAGGGGAGCTGTTTTTT.

This clonotype was counted many times. This chain connects TRBV7-8 to TRBJ2-3; maybe TRBD2 (5 bases). Trimming cost V 4 bases and J 2 bases, with 22 bases left between them. Per germline, CDR1 SGHVS and CDR2 FQNEAQ. The CDR3 has 18 amino acids. The CDR3 loop is CASSYLARPTAYTDTQYF. In DNA, the CDR3 is TGTGCCAGCAGCTACCTAGCCCGACCAACGGCTTACACAGATACGCAGTATTTT.

A few counts support this clonotype. The J gene is TRBJ2-7, the V gene TRBV7-9, with TRBD2 matching over 11 bases. The trim removed 6 bases at V and 4 bases at J, leaving 8 bases unmatched. In germline, CDR1 is SEHNR, CDR2 FQNEAQ (reference sequence). This CDR3 is built from 15 residues. CDR3 nucleotide sequence: TGTGCCAGCAGGTTCCTAGCGGGAGGCCTATACGAGCAGTACTTC. It is translated as CASRFLAGGLYEQYF.

This clonotype appeared once. The chain is built from TRBV10-3 and TRBJ1-2, with no clear D. This CDR3 comprises 15 residues. The germline V gene has CDR1 ENHRY and CDR2 SYGVKD. V was shortened by 2 bases and J by 2 bases, with 12 bases between the two germline ends. The CDR3 DNA is TGTGCCATCAGTGAGCTCCGAGACGGGAACTATGGCTACACCTTC. This gives the protein CAISELRDGNYGYTF.

This clonotype occurred a few times. This chain links TRBV2 with TRBJ1-6, with 7 bases identical to TRBD1. The CDR3 runs 13 residues. V dropped 4 bases and J dropped 10; count of bases not matched to a gene: 4. The germline V gene encodes CDR1 SNHLY and CDR2 FYNNEI. The CDR3 DNA sequence: TGTGCCAGCAGTGGACAGGGAAACTCACCCCTCCACTTT. Translating gives CASSGQGNSPLHF. The whole variable domain, filled in from reference TRBV2 and TRBJ1-6, reads EPEVTQTPSHQVTQMGQEVILRCVPISNHLYFYWYRQILGQKVEFLVSFYNNEISEKSEIFDDQFSVERPDGSNFTLKIRSTKLEDSAMYFCASSGQGNSPLHFGNGTRLTVT.

This clonotype was detected many times. The genes are TRBV12-3 or TRBV12-4 and TRBJ1-1; no reliable D call. This CDR3 has 14 amino acids. The V gene lost 4 bases and the J gene lost 3 bases, with 12 bases spanning the gap. The CDR3 DNA is TGTGCCAGCAGTTCGGACCTGTGGGACACTGAAGCTTTCTTT. This codes for CASSSDLWDTEAFF.

CDR3 bases: TGTGCCAGCAGCTTCGGCGGGGGGTACAATGAGCAGTTCTTC. Translated: CASSFGGGYNEQFF. J is TRBJ2-1 and V is TRBV11-2, with 8 bases lining up with TRBD2. The CDR3 consists of 14 residues. Germline loops: CDR1 SGHAT, CDR2 FQNNGV. V lost 3 bases, J lost 4 bases, and 2 bases stayed unmatched.

This sequence joins TRBV13 and TRBJ2-2, with 9 bases identical to TRBD2. V was pared by 4 bases and J by 1 base, with 7 bases of the junction left unmatched. CDR3 length: 17 amino acids. CDR1 is PRHDT, CDR2 FYEKMQ, per germline (reference sequence). DNA for the CDR3: TGTGCCAGCAGCTACCGAGGACTAGCGCGGAACACCGGGGAGCTGTTTTTT. It translates to CASSYRGLARNTGELFF.

This clonotype was seen a few times. The chain joins TRBV12-3 or TRBV12-4 to TRBJ1-5; 7 positions match TRBD1. Germline trimming cut 6 bases from V and 5 bases from J; bases unmatched to any gene: 16. The CDR3 loop spans 17 amino acids. The CDR3 is CASSLSGYRGAHQPQHF. DNA of the CDR3: TGTGCCAGCAGCCTATCGGGGTACAGGGGAGCTCATCAGCCCCAGCATTTT.

There are a few counts of this clonotype. The chain employs TRBV20-1 and TRBJ2-1; 11 bases match TRBD2. CDR1 DFQATT and CDR2 SNEGSKA come from the germline V gene (reference sequence). J lost 5 bases, V lost 0 bases, and 12 bases had no gene match. The CDR3 extends over 18 amino acids. CDR3 amino acids: CSARDAGLADFLNNEQFF. The DNA for the CDR3 is TGCAGTGCTAGAGATGCGGGACTAGCGGATTTCCTCAACAATGAGCAGTTCTTC.

This clonotype was observed at least ten times. V usage is TRBV19 and J usage is TRBJ1-1, with unresolved D. Germline assignment: CDR1 LNHDA and CDR2 SQIVND (reference sequence). This CDR3 spans 13 amino acids. The V gene lost 1 base and the J gene lost 6 bases, with 9 bases spanning the gap. CDR3 in DNA: TGTGCCAGTAGTATAGCAGAGGACGCTGAAGCTTTCTTT. It is translated as CASSIAEDAEAFF.

This clonotype was seen repeatedly, ten times or more. The rearrangement uses TRBV12-3 or TRBV12-4 and TRBJ2-7, with 9 bases that match TRBD1. Trimming took 5 bases from V and 4 from J; bases not matched to a gene: 15. The CDR3 consists of 17 residues. CDR3: CASSLPAGTGLEYEQYF. In DNA form, the CDR3 reads TGTGCCAGCAGTCTCCCCGCCGGGACAGGGTTAGAGTACGAGCAGTACTTC.